This T cell receptor (beta chain) was observed in a study of T cells after yellow fever vaccination. The study's findings and limits: The secondary T-cell response peaked on day 5, not day 15, but was weaker. Few clonotypes appeared in both CD4 and CD8 compartments.

The CDR3 is 12 residues long. The V gene lost 7 bases and the J gene lost 3 bases, with 9 bases spanning the gap. TCRdb fed the 5' RACE reads into MiXCR, producing one record per CDR3 protein. The sample lists 450,000 to 650,000 distinct CDR3 sequences; just over 20% were seen once. A note on this clonotype: Antigen specificity is unknown.

This material consisted of PBMCs, taken less than 25 days after the first yellow fever vaccination. The V call is TRBV12-3 or TRBV12-4, the J call TRBJ2-5; D unclear. The sequence derives from a man younger than 30 who received the YFV17D yellow fever vaccine. The chain's CDR3 is CASTDAKETQYF. The CDR3 DNA follows: TGTGCCAGCACGGACGCTAAAGAGACCCAGTACTTC.